This TCR beta chain was retrieved from a study of HIV-infected children after antiretroviral therapy interruption (dated by TCRdb to between 2017 and 2020). For the wider study: Eight children, all with CD4+ count above 500 and viral load below 50 copies/ml, were included, of whom four were on planned treatment interruption and four were on continuous treatment. Median age was about 9.2 years in the interruption group and 7 to 8 years in the continuous treatment group. Exposure to EBV and CMV had been recorded for most participating children. In the continuous-treatment arm, samples from corresponding weeks 0, 48 and 150 were analyzed. For the interruption arm, samples were taken at week 0, at week 12, at the end of interruption (week 24 or 48), and roughly 3 years after the study ended. Alongside measurements of thymic output, TCR repertoires of children on planned treatment interruption were compared with TCR repertoires of children on continuous antiretroviral treatment.

Per the germline V gene, MNHEY is the CDR1 and SVGEGT is the CDR2. The CDR3 numbers 13 residues from cysteine through phenylalanine. CDR3 DNA is the only sequence kept; it has 39 bases, read in frame from the first base. The junction carries 4 bases between V and J, which are trimmed by 2 bases and 2 bases respectively. The method behind the library was 3' RACE. TCR libraries were generated from RNA by a 3' RACE protocol incorporating unique molecular identifiers so that PCR amplification bias could be corrected. As many as 12 amplicon libraries were pooled and then sequenced on an Illumina MiSeq using v2 2x250 paired-end chemistry. In the source study's methods: Decombinator was used to process the reads, assigning V and J genes and CDR3 and applying barcode-based correction of errors and PCR bias. Repertoires were subsampled to equal depth before Gini coefficients were calculated with the R ineq package. GLIPH, Hamming distance and a shared triplet metric were used to assess CDR3 similarity. TCRdb reprocessed the public reads (quality trimming at Q25 with fastp, clone calling with MiXCR) and kept in-frame beta chains. Entries that share a CDR3 protein sequence are merged under the most common genes and DNA. TCRdb, rather than the study authors, made the V and J calls. In all, the sample holds over 35,000 distinct CDR3 sequences, and approximately 7% of those were seen once. Just under 1% of the sample is taken by the ten largest.

The research as a whole found: The small number of patients is a limitation of the study, so the data should be interpreted with caution. In the naive CD4+ repertoires of PTI patients, CDR3 sharing between time points dropped after the start of interruption, while many sequences were shared between the end of interruption and 3 years later. The naive CD4+ Gini coefficient rose by the end of treatment interruption, suggesting clonal expansion, and returned to baseline by 3 years. Sorted CD45RA+ naive cells might include minor non-naive CD45RA+ populations such as EMRA or stem memory cells.

As for this clonotype: Its antigen remains undetermined. Per-base qualities were not stored, and no clone one base away is much larger.

Per the publication, the treatment or condition label means: PENTA 11 planned treatment interruption arm or continuous ART arm. The participants were children from the United Kingdom between 2 and 15 years old who had been on ART with at least three drugs for 24 weeks or longer. Cryopreserved PBMCs containing at least 5 million viable cells were needed, and a few candidate patients were excluded because their viable PBMC yield was low. Naive CD4+ CD45RA+ CD45RO- T cells were FACS-sorted from thawed PBMCs on a FACSAria III cell sorter. After sorting, the cells were fixed and RNA was extracted first with the RNeasy FFPE kit and then with the RNeasy Micro kit.

Recombination connected TRBV6-2 or TRBV6-3 to TRBJ1-5; the D gene cannot be resolved reliably. The clonotype comes from a pool of human donors with HIV. Here the sequenced sample was CD45RA+ CD4+ T cells from PBMCs, pooled from several time points, taken from a donor given antiretroviral therapy, either interrupted or continuous. Per the publication, the cell subset or site label means: naive CD4+ CD45RA+ CD45RO- T cells. The CDR3 reads CASSYVRNQPQHF. DNA sequence: TGTGCCAGCAGTTACGTCCGCAATCAGCCCCAGCATTTT.